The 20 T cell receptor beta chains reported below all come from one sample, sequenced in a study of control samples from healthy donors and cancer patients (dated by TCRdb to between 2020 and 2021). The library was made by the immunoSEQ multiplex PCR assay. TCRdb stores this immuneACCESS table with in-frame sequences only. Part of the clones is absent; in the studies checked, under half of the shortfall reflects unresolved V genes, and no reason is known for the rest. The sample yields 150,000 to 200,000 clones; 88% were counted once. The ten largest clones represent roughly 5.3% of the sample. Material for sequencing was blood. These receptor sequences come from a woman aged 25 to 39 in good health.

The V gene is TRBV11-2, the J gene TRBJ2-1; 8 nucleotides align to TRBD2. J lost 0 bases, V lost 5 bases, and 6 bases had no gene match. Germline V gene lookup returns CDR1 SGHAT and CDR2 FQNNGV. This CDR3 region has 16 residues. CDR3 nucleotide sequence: TGTGCCAGCAGCGGACGGGGGGGGACCTCCTACAATGAGCAGTTCTTC. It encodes CASSGRGGTSYNEQFF. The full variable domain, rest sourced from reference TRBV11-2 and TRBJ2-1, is EAGVAQSPRYKIIEKRQSVAFWCNPISGHATLYWYQQILGQGPKLLIQFQNNGVVDDSQLPKDRFSAERLKGVDSTLKIQPAKLEDSAVYLCASSGRGGTSYNEQFFGPGTRLTVL.

CDR3 protein: CASSPRAGGLNIQYF. The CDR3, as DNA: TGTGCCAGTAGTCCTCGGGCAGGGGGCTTAAACATTCAGTACTTC. V and J are TRBV19 and TRBJ2-4, with 8 bases lining up with TRBD1. CDR1 is LNHDA, CDR2 SQIVND, per germline (reference sequence). The CDR3 totals 15 residues. The trim removed 5 bases at V and 6 bases at J, leaving 9 bases unmatched.

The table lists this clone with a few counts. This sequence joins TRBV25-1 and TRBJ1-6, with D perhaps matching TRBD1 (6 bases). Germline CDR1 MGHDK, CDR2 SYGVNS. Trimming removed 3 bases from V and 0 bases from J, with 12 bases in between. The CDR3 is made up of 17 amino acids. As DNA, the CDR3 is TGTGCCAGCAGTGATCCGGACAGAAGCTCCTATAATTCACCCCTCCACTTT. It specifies CASSDPDRSSYNSPLHF.

CDR3 bases: TGTGCCAGCAGTTCTAGCGGGAGAAGGGTCGGGGAGCTGTTTTTT. It yields the protein CASSSSGRRVGELFF. The V and J genes are TRBV27 and TRBJ2-2, with TRBD2 identical over 10 bases. This CDR3 is built from 15 residues. CDR1 MNHEY and CDR2 SMNVEV come from the germline V gene (reference sequence). The V gene end was trimmed by 4 bases and the J gene end by 7 bases; junction bases not matched to a gene: 6.

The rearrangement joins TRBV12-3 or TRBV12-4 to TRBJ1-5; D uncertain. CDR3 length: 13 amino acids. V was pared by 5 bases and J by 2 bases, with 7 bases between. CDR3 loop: CASSRVGNQPQHF. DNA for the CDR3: TGTGCCAGCAGTAGGGTTGGCAATCAGCCCCAGCATTTT.

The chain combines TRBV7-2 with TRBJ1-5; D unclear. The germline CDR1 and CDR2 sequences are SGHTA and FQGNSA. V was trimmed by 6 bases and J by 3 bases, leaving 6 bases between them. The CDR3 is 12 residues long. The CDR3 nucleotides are TGTGCCAGCAGTAAGTTCAATCAGCCCCAGCATTTT. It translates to CASSKFNQPQHF. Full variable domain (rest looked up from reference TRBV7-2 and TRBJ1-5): GAGVSQSPSNKVTEKGKDVELRCDPISGHTALYWYRQSLGQGLEFLIYFQGNSAPDKSGLPSDRFSAERTGGSVSTLTIQRTQQEDSAVYLCASSKFNQPQHFGDGTRLSIL.

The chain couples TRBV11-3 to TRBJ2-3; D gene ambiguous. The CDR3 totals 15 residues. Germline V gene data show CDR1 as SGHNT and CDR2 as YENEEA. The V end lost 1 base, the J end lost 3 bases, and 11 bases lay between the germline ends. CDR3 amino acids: CASSLGTGRTDTQYF. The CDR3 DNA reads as TGTGCCAGCAGCTTAGGGACGGGTCGGACAGATACGCAGTATTTT.

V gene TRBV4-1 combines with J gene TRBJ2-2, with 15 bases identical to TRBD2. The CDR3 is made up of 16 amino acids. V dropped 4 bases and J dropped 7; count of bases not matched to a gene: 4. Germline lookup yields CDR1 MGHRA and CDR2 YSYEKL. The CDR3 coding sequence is TGCGCCAGCAGCCTGGGACTAGCGGGGGGCCACGGGGAGCTGTTTTTT. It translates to CASSLGLAGGHGELFF.

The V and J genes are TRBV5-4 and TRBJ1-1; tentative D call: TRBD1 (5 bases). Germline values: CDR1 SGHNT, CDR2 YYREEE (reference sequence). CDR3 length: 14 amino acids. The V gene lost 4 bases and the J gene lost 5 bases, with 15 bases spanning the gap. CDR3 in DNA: TGTGCCAGCAGCCCACGGGGGAGGGAAACTGAAGCTTTCTTT. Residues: CASSPRGRETEAFF.

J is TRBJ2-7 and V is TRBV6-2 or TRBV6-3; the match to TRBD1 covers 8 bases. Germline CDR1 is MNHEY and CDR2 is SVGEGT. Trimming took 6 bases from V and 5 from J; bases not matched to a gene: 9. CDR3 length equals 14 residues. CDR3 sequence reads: CASSTTGVFNEQYV. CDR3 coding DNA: TGTGCCAGCAGCACGACAGGGGTGTTCAACGAGCAGTACGTC.

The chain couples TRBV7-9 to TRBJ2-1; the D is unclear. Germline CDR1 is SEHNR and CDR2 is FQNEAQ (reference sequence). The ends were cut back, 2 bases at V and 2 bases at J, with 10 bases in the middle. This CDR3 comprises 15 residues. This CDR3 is CASSLSGLTYNEQFF. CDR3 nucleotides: TGTGCCAGCAGCTTATCGGGCTTAACCTACAATGAGCAGTTCTTC.

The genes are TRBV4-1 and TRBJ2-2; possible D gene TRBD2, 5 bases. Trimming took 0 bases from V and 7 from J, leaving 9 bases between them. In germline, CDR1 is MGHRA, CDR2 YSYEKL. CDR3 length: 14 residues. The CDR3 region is CASSQEPDYGELFF. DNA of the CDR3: TGCGCCAGCAGCCAAGAGCCCGACTACGGGGAGCTGTTTTTT.

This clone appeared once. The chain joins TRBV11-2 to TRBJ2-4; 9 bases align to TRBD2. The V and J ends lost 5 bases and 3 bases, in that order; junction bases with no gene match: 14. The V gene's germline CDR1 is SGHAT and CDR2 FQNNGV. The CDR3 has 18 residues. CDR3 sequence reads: CASSKTSQRGALKNIQYF. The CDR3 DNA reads TGTGCCAGCAGCAAAACAAGCCAGCGGGGGGCCCTCAAAAACATTCAGTACTTC. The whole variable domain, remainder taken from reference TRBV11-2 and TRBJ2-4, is EAGVAQSPRYKIIEKRQSVAFWCNPISGHATLYWYQQILGQGPKLLIQFQNNGVVDDSQLPKDRFSAERLKGVDSTLKIQPAKLEDSAVYLCASSKTSQRGALKNIQYFGAGTRLSVL.

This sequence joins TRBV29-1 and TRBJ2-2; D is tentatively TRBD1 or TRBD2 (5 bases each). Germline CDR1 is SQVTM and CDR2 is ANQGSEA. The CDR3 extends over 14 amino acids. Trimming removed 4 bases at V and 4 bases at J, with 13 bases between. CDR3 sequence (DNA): TGCAGCGTTGGGGGGAAAGGAGGCACCGGGGAGCTGTTTTTT. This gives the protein CSVGGKGGTGELFF.

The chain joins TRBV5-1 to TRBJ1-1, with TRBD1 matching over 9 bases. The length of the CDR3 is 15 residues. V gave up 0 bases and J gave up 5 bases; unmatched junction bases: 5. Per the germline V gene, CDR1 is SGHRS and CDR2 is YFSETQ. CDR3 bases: TGCGCCAGCAGCTTGGATAAACAGGGGGCAACTGAAGCTTTCTTT. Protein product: CASSLDKQGATEAFF.

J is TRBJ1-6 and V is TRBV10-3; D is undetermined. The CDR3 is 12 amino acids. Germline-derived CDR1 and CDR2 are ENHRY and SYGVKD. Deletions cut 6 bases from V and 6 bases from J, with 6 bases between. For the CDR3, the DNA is TGTGCCATCAGGGCCGGTAATTCACCCCTCCACTTT. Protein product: CAIRAGNSPLHF.

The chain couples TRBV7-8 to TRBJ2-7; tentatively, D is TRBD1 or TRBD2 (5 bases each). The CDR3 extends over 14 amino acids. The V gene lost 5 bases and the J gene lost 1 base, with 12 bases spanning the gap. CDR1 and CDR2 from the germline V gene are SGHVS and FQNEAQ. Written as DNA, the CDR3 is TGTGCCAGCAGCCGGGACCGAATGTCCTACGAGCAGTACTTC. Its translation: CASSRDRMSYEQYF. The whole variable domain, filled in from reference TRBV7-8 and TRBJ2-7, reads GAGVSQSPRYKVAKRGQDVALRCDPISGHVSLFWYQQALGQGPEFLTYFQNEAQLDKSGLPSDRFFAERPEGSVSTLKIQRTQQEDSAVYLCASSRDRMSYEQYFGPGTRLTVT.

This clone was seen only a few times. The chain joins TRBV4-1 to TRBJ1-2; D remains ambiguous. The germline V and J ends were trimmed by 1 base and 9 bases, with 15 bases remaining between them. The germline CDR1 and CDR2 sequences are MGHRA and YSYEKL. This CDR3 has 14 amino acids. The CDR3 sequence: CASSQVAIGSSYTF. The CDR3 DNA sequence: TGCGCCAGCAGCCAAGTTGCCATCGGCTCCAGCTACACCTTC.

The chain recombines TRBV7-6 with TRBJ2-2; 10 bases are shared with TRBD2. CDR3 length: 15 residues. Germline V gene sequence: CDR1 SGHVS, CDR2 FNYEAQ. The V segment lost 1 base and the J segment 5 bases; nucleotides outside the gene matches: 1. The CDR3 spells CASSLEAGGTGELFF. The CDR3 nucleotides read TGTGCCAGCAGCTTAGAAGCGGGGGGGACCGGGGAGCTGTTTTTT.

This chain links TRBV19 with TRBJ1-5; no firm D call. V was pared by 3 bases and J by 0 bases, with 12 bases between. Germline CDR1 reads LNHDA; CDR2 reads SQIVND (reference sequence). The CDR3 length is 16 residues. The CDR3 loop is CASSIQGYYSNQPQHF. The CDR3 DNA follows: TGTGCCAGTAGTATCCAAGGGTATTATAGCAATCAGCCCCAGCATTTT.